This is a list of T cell receptor beta chains from one sample in a study of radiation and T cells in renal cell carcinoma. Some clones are missing from TCRdb's copy, which holds only in-frame ones; the method was immunoSEQ multiplex PCR. Seen here are 130,000 to 150,000 clones, approximately 90% observed once, and the top ten hold around 12%. The sequencing used blood, collected from a patient whose treatment included radiotherapy and nephrectomy. The receptors come from a woman between 50 and 59 years old with renal cell carcinoma. Both conserved end residues are part of each CDR3. A D gene is named only where the DNA matches it firmly. Not all rows give a size; the values are once, few, many and, for expanded clones, a class.

size,D,V,J,DNA,CDR3
.,.,TRBV5-1,TRBJ2-7,TGCGCCAGCAGCATAGACTACGAGCAGTACTTC,CASSIDYEQYF
.,.,TRBV6-1,TRBJ2-3,TGTGCCAGCAGTGAATTGGGGGAGTGGGCAGGCGAATACACAGATACGCAGTATTTT,CASSELGEWAGEYTDTQYF
.,.,TRBV19,TRBJ2-6,TGTGCCAGTAGCACTACGGGGACTGGGGCCAACGTCCTGACTTTC,CASSTTGTGANVLTF
.,.,TRBV5-5,TRBJ2-5,TGTGCCAGCAGCTTGAAGGAGACCCAGTACTTC,CASSLKETQYF
.,.,TRBV6-1,TRBJ1-2,TGTGCCAGCAGCCCCACGTGGGGGGGTCGGGGCTACACCTTC,CASSPTWGGRGYTF
.,.,TRBV6-6,TRBJ1-1,TGTGCCAGCAGCCCCCCCGGGGCTCGCACTGAAGCTTTCTTT,CASSPPGARTEAFF
.,.,TRBV9,TRBJ2-5,TGTGCCAGCAGCCCTCAGGGACAAGCCAAAGAGACCCAGTACTTC,CASSPQGQAKETQYF
.,TRBD2,TRBV18,TRBJ2-1,TGTGCCAGCTCACCTCGTCGGGGGGGCCAGGATGAGCAGTTCTTC,CASSPRRGGQDEQFF
.,.,TRBV28,TRBJ1-2,TGTGCCAGCAGTTCCCCGAGGGCTGGTGGCTACACCTTC,CASSSPRAGGYTF
.,.,TRBV7-6,TRBJ2-7,TGTGCCAGCAGCTTCGGGGGCAACTCGGGCGAGCAGTACTTC,CASSFGGNSGEQYF
.,.,TRBV19,TRBJ1-1,TGTGCCAGTAGTATCGATGGGGAAGAAAACACTGAAGCTTTCTTT,CASSIDGEENTEAFF
.,.,TRBV7-2,TRBJ2-3,TGTGCCAGCAGCTCATACAGCGGAACTAGCACAGATACGCAGTATTTT,CASSSYSGTSTDTQYF
.,.,TRBV9,TRBJ1-5,TGTGCCAGCAGCGTAGACGGGGGCCGTCAGCCCCAGCATTTT,CASSVDGGRQPQHF
.,.,TRBV6-1,TRBJ2-7,TGTGTCATCGTCAAAGGGGGCTCCTACGAGCAGTACTTC,CVIVKGGSYEQYF
once,TRBD2,TRBV14,TRBJ2-7,TGTGCCAGCAGCCATCCTAGCGGGGGTCGGTACGAGCAGTACTTC,CASSHPSGGRYEQYF
.,TRBD2,TRBV10-3,TRBJ2-7,TGTGCCATCAGTGAGAAGGGGACTATTGGCTCCTACGAGCAGTACTTC,CAISEKGTIGSYEQYF
.,.,TRBV11-2,TRBJ1-1,TGTGCCAGCACCTCCAAGTTGAACACTGAAGCTTTCTTT,CASTSKLNTEAFF
few,.,TRBV4-2,TRBJ1-2,TGTGCCAGCAGCCAAGATCTAGGTCGGTACTATGGCTACACCTTC,CASSQDLGRYYGYTF
.,.,TRBV6-5,TRBJ1-1,TGTGCCAGCAGTTACGGACCGCGATACACTGAAGCTTTCTTT,CASSYGPRYTEAFF
.,TRBD1,TRBV5-1,TRBJ2-7,TGCGCCAGCAGCTTGGTGGGGACAGGGACTCTCACCTACGAGCAGTACTTC,CASSLVGTGTLTYEQYF
few,.,TRBV5-1,TRBJ2-3,TGCGCCAGCAGCCGATACACAGATACGCAGTATTTT,CASSRYTDTQYF
.,TRBD1,TRBV7-2,TRBJ1-2,TGTGCCAGCAGCCCTTCACAGGGGAACCCTAACTATGGCTACACCTTC,CASSPSQGNPNYGYTF
.,.,TRBV29-1,TRBJ2-5,TGCAGCGTTGAAGTGGCAGCCCAAGAGACCCAGTACTTC,CSVEVAAQETQYF
.,TRBD1,TRBV29-1,TRBJ2-7,TGCAGCGTAGGCCGGGACAGGGACCCCTACGAGCAGTACTTC,CSVGRDRDPYEQYF